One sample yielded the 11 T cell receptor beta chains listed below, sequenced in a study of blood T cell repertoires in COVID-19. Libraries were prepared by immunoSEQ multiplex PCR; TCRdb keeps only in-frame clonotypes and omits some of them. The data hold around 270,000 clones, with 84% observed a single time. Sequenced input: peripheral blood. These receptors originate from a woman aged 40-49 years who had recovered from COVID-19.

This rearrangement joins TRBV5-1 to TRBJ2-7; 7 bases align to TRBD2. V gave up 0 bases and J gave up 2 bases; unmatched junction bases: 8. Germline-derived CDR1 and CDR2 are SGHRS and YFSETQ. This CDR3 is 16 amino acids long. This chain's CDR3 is CASSLVSASGTYEQYF. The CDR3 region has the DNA TGCGCCAGCAGCTTGGTCTCGGCTAGCGGAACCTACGAGCAGTACTTC.

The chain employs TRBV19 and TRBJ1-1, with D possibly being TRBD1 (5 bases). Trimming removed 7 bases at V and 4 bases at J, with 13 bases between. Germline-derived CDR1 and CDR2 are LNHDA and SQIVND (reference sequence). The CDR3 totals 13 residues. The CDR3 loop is CASNQGWRTEAFF. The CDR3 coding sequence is TGTGCCAGTAATCAGGGCTGGCGCACTGAAGCTTTCTTT. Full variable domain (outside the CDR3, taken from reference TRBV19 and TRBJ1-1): DGGITQSPKYLFRKEGQNVTLSCEQNLNHDAMYWYRQDPGQGLRLIYYSQIVNDFQKGDIAEGYSVSREKKESFPLTVTSAQKNPTAFYLCASNQGWRTEAFFGQGTRLTVV.

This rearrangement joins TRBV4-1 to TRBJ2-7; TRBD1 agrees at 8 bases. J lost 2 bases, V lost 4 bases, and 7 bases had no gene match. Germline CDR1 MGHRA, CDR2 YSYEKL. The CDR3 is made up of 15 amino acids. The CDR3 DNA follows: TGCGCCAGCAGCCTGCTCAGGGGGCCGCCCTACGAGCAGTACTTC. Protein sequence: CASSLLRGPPYEQYF.

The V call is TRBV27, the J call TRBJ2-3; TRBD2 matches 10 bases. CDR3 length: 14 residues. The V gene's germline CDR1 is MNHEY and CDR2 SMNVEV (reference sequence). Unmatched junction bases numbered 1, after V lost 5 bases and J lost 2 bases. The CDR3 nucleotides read TGTGCCAGCAGTCTAGCGGGGGTCACAGATACGCAGTATTTT. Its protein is CASSLAGVTDTQYF.

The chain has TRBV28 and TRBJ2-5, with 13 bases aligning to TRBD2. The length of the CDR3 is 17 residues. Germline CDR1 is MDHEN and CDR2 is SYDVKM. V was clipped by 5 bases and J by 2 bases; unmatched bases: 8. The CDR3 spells CASSAGQTSGGQETQYF. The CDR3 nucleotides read TGTGCCAGCAGTGCTGGCCAGACTAGCGGGGGGCAAGAGACCCAGTACTTC.

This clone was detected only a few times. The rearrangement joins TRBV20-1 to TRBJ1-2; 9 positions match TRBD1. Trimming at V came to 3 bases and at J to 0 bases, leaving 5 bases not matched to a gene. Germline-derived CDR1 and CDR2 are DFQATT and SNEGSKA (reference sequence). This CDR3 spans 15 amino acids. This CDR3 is CSASRDRAANYGYTF. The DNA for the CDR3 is TGCAGTGCTAGTAGGGACAGGGCAGCTAACTATGGCTACACCTTC.

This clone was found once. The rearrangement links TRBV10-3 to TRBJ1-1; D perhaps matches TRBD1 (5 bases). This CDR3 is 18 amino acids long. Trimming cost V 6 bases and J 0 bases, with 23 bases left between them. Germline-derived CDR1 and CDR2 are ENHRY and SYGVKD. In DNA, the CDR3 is TGTGCCATCAGGGCCGACAGTGCTAGTAAATTCATGAACACTGAAGCTTTCTTT. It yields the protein CAIRADSASKFMNTEAFF.

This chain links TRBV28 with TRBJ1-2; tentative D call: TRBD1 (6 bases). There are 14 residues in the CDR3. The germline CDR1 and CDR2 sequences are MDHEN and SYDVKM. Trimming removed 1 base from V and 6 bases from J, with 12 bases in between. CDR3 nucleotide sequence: TGTGCCAGCAGTTTATTGACAGGTTTTGATGGCTACACCTTC. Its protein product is CASSLLTGFDGYTF.

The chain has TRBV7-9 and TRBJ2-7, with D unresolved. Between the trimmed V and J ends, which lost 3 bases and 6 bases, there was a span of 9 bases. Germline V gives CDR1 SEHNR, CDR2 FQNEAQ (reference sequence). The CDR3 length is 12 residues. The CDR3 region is CASSFLVVEQYF. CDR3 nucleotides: TGTGCCAGCAGCTTCCTTGTAGTCGAGCAGTACTTC.

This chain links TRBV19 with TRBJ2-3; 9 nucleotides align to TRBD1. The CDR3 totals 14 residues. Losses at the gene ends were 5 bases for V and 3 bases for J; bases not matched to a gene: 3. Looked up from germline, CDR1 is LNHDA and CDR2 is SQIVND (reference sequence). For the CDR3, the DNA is TGTGCCAGTAGTGACAGGGGGAGGACAGATACGCAGTATTTT. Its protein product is CASSDRGRTDTQYF.

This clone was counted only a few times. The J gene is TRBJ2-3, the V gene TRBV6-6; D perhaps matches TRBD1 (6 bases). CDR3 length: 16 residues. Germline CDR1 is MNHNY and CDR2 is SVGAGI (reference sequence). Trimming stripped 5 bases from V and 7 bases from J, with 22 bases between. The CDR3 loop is CASSPDRDNPGYTQYF. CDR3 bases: TGTGCCAGCAGTCCAGACCGGGACAACCCGGGGTATACGCAGTATTTT.